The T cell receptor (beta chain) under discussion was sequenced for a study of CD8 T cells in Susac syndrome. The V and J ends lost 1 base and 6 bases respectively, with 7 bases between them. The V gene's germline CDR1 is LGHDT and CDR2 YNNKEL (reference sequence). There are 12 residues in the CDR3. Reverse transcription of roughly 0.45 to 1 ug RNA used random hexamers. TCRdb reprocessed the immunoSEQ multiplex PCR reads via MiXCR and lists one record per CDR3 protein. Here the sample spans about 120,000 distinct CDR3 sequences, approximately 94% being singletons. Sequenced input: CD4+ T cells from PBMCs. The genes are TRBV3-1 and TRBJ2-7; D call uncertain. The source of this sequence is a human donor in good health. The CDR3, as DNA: TGTGCCAGCAGCCAAGGAGCCGTCGAGCAGTACTTC. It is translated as CASSQGAVEQYF.